The rows below give T cell receptor beta chains drawn from one sample of a study of blood T cell repertoires in COVID-19. Assay used: immunoSEQ multiplex PCR; TCRdb lists only in-frame clones, some missing. Here the sample spans around 250,000 clones, 88% being singletons. Source material: peripheral blood. The source is a woman in her 70s with COVID-19, enrolled during active disease. Each CDR3 is given with its conserved first and last residue. A D gene is named only where the DNA matches it firmly. Size values are once, few and many counts, or a class for expanded clones, and some rows have none.

abundance	d_gene	v_gene	j_gene	CDR3nt	CDR3aa
-	TRBD1	TRBV11-3	TRBJ2-7	TGTGCCAGCAGCCCGGGACAGGGAACCTACGAGCAGTACTTC	CASSPGQGTYEQYF
-	TRBD1	TRBV12-3/TRBV12-4	TRBJ1-6	TGTGCCAGCAGTTCTATCAGGGGGACACCCCTCCACTTT	CASSSIRGTPLHF
-	TRBD1	TRBV9	TRBJ1-2	TGTGCCAGCAGCCACAGGGGGTACTATGGCTACACCTTC	CASSHRGYYGYTF
-	TRBD1	TRBV18	TRBJ2-2	TGTGCCAGCACCGAACAGGGGGCGACCGGGGAGCTGTTTTTT	CASTEQGATGELFF
once	-	TRBV6-5	TRBJ1-1	TGTGCCAGCAAATTGACAGTTGAAGCTTTCTTT	CASKLTVEAFF
-	-	TRBV7-3	TRBJ2-3	TGTGCCAGCAGCTTCGGGACAAGCACAGATACGCAGTATTTT	CASSFGTSTDTQYF
-	TRBD2	TRBV19	TRBJ2-7	TGTGCCAGTAGTGATAGCGGGAGAGGTCTTGGCTTGGGGGAGCAGTACTTC	CASSDSGRGLGLGEQYF
-	-	TRBV20-1	TRBJ1-4	TGCAGTGCTAGTGGAGGTACAACTAATGAAAAACTGTTTTTT	CSASGGTTNEKLFF
-	-	TRBV11-2	TRBJ1-2	TGTGCCAGCAGCCCCGGGGAAAGGCTAGCATTCTATGGCTACACCTTC	CASSPGERLAFYGYTF
-	-	TRBV30	TRBJ2-7	TGTGCCTGGAGTGGGAAAAGACTGGACGAGCAGTACTTC	CAWSGKRLDEQYF
-	-	TRBV6-6	TRBJ1-4	TGTGCCAGCACCGACACCGACGCTGGGTCGGAAAAACTGTTTTTT	CASTDTDAGSEKLFF
once	-	TRBV6-5	TRBJ2-5	TGTGCCAGCAGTTGGAGGGGAGAGACCCAGTACTTC	CASSWRGETQYF
-	-	TRBV6-5	TRBJ1-6	TGTGCCAGCAGTTTCGACCCCTACGGGGATAATTCACCCCTCCACTTT	CASSFDPYGDNSPLHF
-	TRBD1	TRBV19	TRBJ2-1	TGTGCCAGTAAGCACAGGGGGGCGAATGAGCAGTTCTTC	CASKHRGANEQFF
-	-	TRBV19	TRBJ1-1	TGTGCCAGTAGTCGAACGGGACTTGAAGCTTTCTTT	CASSRTGLEAFF
-	-	TRBV30	TRBJ2-4	TGTGCCTGGAGTCATGTGGCCAAAAACATTCAGTACTTC	CAWSHVAKNIQYF
-	-	TRBV2	TRBJ1-1	TGTGCCAGCAGTGCACAGATTGAAGCTTTCTTT	CASSAQIEAFF
-	-	TRBV15	TRBJ2-7	TGTGCCACCAGCAGAGACCAGGGGGGTTACGAGCAGTACTTC	CATSRDQGGYEQYF
-	-	TRBV19	TRBJ2-3	TGTGCCAGTAGTATAGGTTCAGGGGACAACGCAGATACGCAGTATTTT	CASSIGSGDNADTQYF
-	-	TRBV4-1	TRBJ2-7	TGCGCCAGCAGCCAAGAGATCAGGGGTACTAGCGACTACGAGCAGTACTTC	CASSQEIRGTSDYEQYF
-	TRBD1	TRBV4-3	TRBJ2-2	TGCGCCAGCAGCCAACGGACAGGGGGGAACGGGGAGCTGTTTTTT	CASSQRTGGNGELFF
-	-	TRBV28	TRBJ2-5	TGTGCCAGCAGTGTACGTTACAGGGTTCTTCAGGAGACCCAGTACTTC	CASSVRYRVLQETQYF
-	-	TRBV21-1	TRBJ1-4	TGTGCCAGCAGCAGAGGGGACAGGGAACTAGTTGCAACTAATGAAAAACTGTTTTTT	CASSRGDRELVATNEKLFF
-	TRBD2	TRBV2	TRBJ2-5	TGTGCCAGCAGGGCACTAGCGAAAGAGACCCAGTACTTC	CASRALAKETQYF
-	TRBD1	TRBV19	TRBJ1-6	TGTGCCACAGCCTTAGTGACAGGGGAAGGGAATTCACCCCTCCACTTT	CATALVTGEGNSPLHF
-	-	TRBV30	TRBJ1-1	TGTGCCTGGAGCTTATCAGGGGTTACTGAAGCTTTCTTT	CAWSLSGVTEAFF
-	TRBD2	TRBV5-1	TRBJ2-3	TGCGCCAGCAAGGAGAGGACTAGCGGGAGCTCAGATACGCAGTATTTT	CASKERTSGSSDTQYF
-	TRBD2	TRBV5-5	TRBJ2-2	TGTGCCAGCAGCTCCCTAGCGGAGAACACCGGGGAGCTGTTTTTT	CASSSLAENTGELFF
-	TRBD1	TRBV7-9	TRBJ1-2	TGTGCCAGCAGCCGGGACAGGGAGGGTGGCTACACCTTC	CASSRDREGGYTF
-	-	TRBV2	TRBJ2-3	TGTGCCAGCAGTGTGTCGACAGTTAACACAGATACGCAGTATTTT	CASSVSTVNTDTQYF
-	TRBD2	TRBV7-2	TRBJ2-7	TGTGCCAGCAGCTTAGGTGGCGGGAGCTCCTACGAGCAGTACTTC	CASSLGGGSSYEQYF
-	TRBD1	TRBV5-5	TRBJ1-4	TGTGCCAGCAGCTTTCAGGGGGCGGCGAGTGAAAAACTGTTTTTT	CASSFQGAASEKLFF
-	TRBD1	TRBV28	TRBJ1-1	TGTGCCAGCAGTACCGGGACAGGGGCGATTACTGAAGCTTTCTTT	CASSTGTGAITEAFF
-	-	TRBV29-1	TRBJ2-5	TGCAGCGTTGAAGATTGCCCCACAACCCAAGAGACCCAGTACTTC	CSVEDCPTTQETQYF
-	TRBD1	TRBV4-3	TRBJ1-1	TGCGCCAGCAGCCAAAGGACAGGGGAGTCTGAAGCTTTCTTT	CASSQRTGESEAFF
-	-	TRBV29-1	TRBJ2-5	TGCAGCGTTGAAAGGGGGCAAGAGACCCAGTACTTC	CSVERGQETQYF
once	-	TRBV3-1/TRBV3-2	TRBJ2-3	TGTGCCAGCAGCCAGGGGGGAGTGCAGAGAGATACGCAGTATTTT	CASSQGGVQRDTQYF
-	-	TRBV6-5	TRBJ1-1	TGTGCCAGCAGATTACAGCCAGGGTCTCACACTGAAGCTTTCTTT	CASRLQPGSHTEAFF
-	-	TRBV27	TRBJ2-2	TGTGCCAGCAGTTTCGTCGTCGGGGAGCTGTTTTTT	CASSFVVGELFF
-	TRBD2	TRBV11-2	TRBJ2-1	TGTGCCAGCAGCTTAGGCCTTAGCGGGAGGAGTAAGTTCTTC	CASSLGLSGRSKFF
-	TRBD2	TRBV6-2/TRBV6-3	TRBJ2-7	TGTGCCAGCAGTTCAGCCCCCCACCTGGGGGAGGGCCACTACGAGCAGTACTTC	CASSSAPHLGEGHYEQYF
-	-	TRBV5-1	TRBJ1-2	TGCGCCAGCAGCACCACCAACGGGGGCTATGGCTACACCTTC	CASSTTNGGYGYTF
-	-	TRBV30	TRBJ2-6	TGTGCCTGGAGCCTGGGAGGCATCTCTGGGGCCAACGTCCTGACTTTC	CAWSLGGISGANVLTF
-	-	TRBV18	TRBJ2-1	TGTGCCAGCTCCCAGGGGGGAGTCAATGAGCAGTTCTTC	CASSQGGVNEQFF
-	-	TRBV6-1	TRBJ1-4	TGTGCCAGCAGTGATCCAGGGGCGAGGGGTGAAAAACTGTTTTTT	CASSDPGARGEKLFF
-	-	TRBV20-1	TRBJ2-7	TGCAGTGCCACGGACACCTACGAGCAGTACTTC	CSATDTYEQYF
-	-	TRBV28	TRBJ1-3	TGTGCCAGCAGAACGACAGGACACTCTGGAAACACCATATATTTT	CASRTTGHSGNTIYF
-	TRBD1	TRBV18	TRBJ1-1	TGTGCCAGCTCACCGGACAGGGCTGAAGCTTTCTTT	CASSPDRAEAFF
-	-	TRBV28	TRBJ2-7	TGTGCCAGCAGTGTAAAGACAACGGTCTACGAGCAGTACTTC	CASSVKTTVYEQYF
-	-	TRBV27	TRBJ1-3	TGTGCCAGCAGCCTCGGGACTCCCCCCACAGGAAACACCATATATTTT	CASSLGTPPTGNTIYF
-	-	TRBV6-5	TRBJ2-3	TGTGCCAGCAGTTATTCCTTTTACTCCACAGATACGCAGTATTTT	CASSYSFYSTDTQYF
few	-	TRBV11-3	TRBJ2-7	TGTGCCAGCAGCTTATATTCGACAGACAGCCAGCAGTACTTC	CASSLYSTDSQQYF
-	-	TRBV6-5	TRBJ1-1	TGTGCCAGCAGACCTACAGGGACCATCACTGAAGCTTTCTTT	CASRPTGTITEAFF
-	-	TRBV29-1	TRBJ1-4	TGCAGCGTTACCGGGAATGAAAAACTGTTTTTT	CSVTGNEKLFF
-	-	TRBV3-1/TRBV3-2	TRBJ2-7	TGTGCCAGCAGCCGCGGGACTTACGAGCAGTACTTC	CASSRGTYEQYF
-	TRBD1	TRBV7-8	TRBJ1-2	TGTGCCAGCAGCCCCGTGTCAGGGGGCTTTGGCTACACCTTC	CASSPVSGGFGYTF
-	TRBD2	TRBV2	TRBJ2-1	TGTGCCAGCAGCGCGACTAGCGGGGCCTTGGGGAATGAGCAGTTCTTC	CASSATSGALGNEQFF
-	-	TRBV6-2/TRBV6-3	TRBJ1-2	TGTGCCAGCAGTGACGGCGACTTCTATGGCTACACCTTC	CASSDGDFYGYTF
once	-	TRBV6-5	TRBJ1-5	TGTGCCAGCAGTTACAGGACGGGGTGGCAGCCCCAGCATTTT	CASSYRTGWQPQHF